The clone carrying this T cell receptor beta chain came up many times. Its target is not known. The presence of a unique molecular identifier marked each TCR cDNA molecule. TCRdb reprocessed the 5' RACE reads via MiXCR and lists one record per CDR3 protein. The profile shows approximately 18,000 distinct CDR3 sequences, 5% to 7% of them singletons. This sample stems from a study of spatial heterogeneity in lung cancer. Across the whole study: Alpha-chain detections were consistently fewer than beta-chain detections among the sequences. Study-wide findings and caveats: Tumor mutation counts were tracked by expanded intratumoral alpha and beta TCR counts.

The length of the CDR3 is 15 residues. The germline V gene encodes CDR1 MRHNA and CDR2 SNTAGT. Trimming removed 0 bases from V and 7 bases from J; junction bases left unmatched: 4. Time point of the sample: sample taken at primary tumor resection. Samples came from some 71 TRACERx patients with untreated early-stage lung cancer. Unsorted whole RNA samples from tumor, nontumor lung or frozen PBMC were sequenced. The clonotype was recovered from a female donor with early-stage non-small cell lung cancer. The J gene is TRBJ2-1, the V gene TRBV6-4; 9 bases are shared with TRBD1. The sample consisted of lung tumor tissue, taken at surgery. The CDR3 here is CASSDSEDRGNEQFF. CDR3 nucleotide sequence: TGTGCCAGCAGTGACTCAGAGGACAGGGGAAATGAGCAGTTCTTC.